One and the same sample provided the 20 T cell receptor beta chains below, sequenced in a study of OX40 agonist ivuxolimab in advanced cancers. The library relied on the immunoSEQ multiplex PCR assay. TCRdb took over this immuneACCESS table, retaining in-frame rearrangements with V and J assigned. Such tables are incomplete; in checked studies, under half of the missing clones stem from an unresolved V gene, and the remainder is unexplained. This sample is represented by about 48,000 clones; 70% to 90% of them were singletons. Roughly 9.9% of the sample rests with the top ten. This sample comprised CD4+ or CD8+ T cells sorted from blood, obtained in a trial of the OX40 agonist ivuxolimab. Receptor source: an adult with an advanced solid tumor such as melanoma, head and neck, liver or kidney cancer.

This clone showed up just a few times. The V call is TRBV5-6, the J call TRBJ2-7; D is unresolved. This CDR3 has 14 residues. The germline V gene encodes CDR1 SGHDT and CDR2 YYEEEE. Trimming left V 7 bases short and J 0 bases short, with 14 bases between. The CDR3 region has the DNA TGTGCCAGCCAAAAGAGTGGGGTCTCCTACGAGCAGTACTTC. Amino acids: CASQKSGVSYEQYF. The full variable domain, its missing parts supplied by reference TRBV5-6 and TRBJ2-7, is DAGVTQSPTHLIKTRGQQVTLRCSPKSGHDTVSWYQQALGQGPQFIFQYYEEEERQRGNFPDRFSGHQFPNYSSELNVNALLLGDSALYLCASQKSGVSYEQYFGPGTRLTVT.

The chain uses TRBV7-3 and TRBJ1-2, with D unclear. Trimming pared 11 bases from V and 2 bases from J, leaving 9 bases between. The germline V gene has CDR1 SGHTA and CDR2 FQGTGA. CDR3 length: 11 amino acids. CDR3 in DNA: TGTGCCGGGAGGAGCAACTATGGCTACACCTTC. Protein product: CAGRSNYGYTF.

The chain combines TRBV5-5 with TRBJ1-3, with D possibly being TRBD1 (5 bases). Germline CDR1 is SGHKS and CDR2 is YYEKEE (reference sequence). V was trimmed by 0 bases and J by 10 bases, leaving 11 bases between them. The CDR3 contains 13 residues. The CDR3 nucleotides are TGTGCCAGCAGCTTGGCCGGCGAGGGGACCATATATTTT. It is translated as CASSLAGEGTIYF.

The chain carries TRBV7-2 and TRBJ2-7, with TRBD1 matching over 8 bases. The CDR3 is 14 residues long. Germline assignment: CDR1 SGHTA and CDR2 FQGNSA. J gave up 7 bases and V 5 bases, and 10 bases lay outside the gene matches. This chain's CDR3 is CASSQKTGGGEQYF. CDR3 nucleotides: TGTGCCAGCAGCCAAAAAACAGGGGGAGGTGAGCAGTACTTC.

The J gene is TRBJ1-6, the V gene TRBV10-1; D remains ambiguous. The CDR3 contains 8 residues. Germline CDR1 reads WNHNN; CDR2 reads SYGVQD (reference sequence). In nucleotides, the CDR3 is TGCTCGTCATGGACCCTCCACTTT. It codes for CSSWTLHF.

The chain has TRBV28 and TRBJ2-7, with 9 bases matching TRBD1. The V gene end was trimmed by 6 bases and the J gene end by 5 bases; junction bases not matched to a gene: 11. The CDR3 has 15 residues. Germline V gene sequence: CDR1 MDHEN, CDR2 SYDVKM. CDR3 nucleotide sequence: TGTGCCAGCAGAGCGCAACAGGGGGCGAGGAACGAGCAGTACTTC. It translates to CASRAQQGARNEQYF.

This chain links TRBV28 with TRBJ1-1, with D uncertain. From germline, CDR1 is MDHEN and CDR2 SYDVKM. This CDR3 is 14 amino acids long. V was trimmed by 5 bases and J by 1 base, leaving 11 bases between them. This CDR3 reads CASSNSGSNTEAFF. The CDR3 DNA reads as TGTGCCAGCAGTAACTCGGGCTCGAACACTGAAGCTTTCTTT.

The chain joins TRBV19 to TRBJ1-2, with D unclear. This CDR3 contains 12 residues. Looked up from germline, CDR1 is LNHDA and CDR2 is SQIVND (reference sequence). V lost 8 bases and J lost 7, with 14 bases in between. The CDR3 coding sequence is TGTGCCAGTCGGCGCGGCGAACTTGGCTACACCTTC. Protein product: CASRRGELGYTF.

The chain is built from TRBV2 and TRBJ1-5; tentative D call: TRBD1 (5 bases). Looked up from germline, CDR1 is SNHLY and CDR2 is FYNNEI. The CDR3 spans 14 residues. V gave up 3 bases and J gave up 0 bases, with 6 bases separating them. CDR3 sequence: CASSETDSNQPQHF. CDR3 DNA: TGTGCCAGCAGTGAGACAGATAGCAATCAGCCCCAGCATTTT.

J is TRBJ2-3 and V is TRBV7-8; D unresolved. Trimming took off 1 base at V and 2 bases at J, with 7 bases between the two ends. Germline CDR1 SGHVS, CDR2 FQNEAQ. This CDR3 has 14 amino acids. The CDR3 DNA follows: TGTGCCAGCAGCTTAGGCCCCAACACAGATACGCAGTATTTT. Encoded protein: CASSLGPNTDTQYF.

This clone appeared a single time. CDR3 nucleotide sequence: TGTGCCAGCAGTTTTTATCAGGGACCCACGCGAGGTGGCTACACCTTC. This codes for CASSFYQGPTRGGYTF. The chain carries TRBV28 and TRBJ1-2, with D maybe TRBD1 (5 bases). V lost 3 bases, J lost 7 bases, and 21 bases lay in between. This CDR3 comprises 16 residues. Germline V gene data show CDR1 as MDHEN and CDR2 as SYDVKM.

CDR3 DNA: TGTGCCAGCAGGACAGGTAGTAGCAATCAGCCCCAGCATTTT. This codes for CASRTGSSNQPQHF. The chain uses TRBV28 and TRBJ1-5, with D possibly matching TRBD1 (6 bases). This CDR3 contains 14 residues. Germline assignment: CDR1 MDHEN and CDR2 SYDVKM. The germline V and J ends were trimmed by 6 bases and 0 bases, with 9 bases remaining between them.

Here the CDR3 reads CASSRRENTEAFF. The CDR3, as DNA: TGTGCCAGCAGCCGGCGGGAAAACACTGAAGCTTTCTTT. The chain joins TRBV7-9 to TRBJ1-1; D remains ambiguous. Germline CDR1 SEHNR, CDR2 FQNEAQ (reference sequence). The V gene lost 5 bases and the J gene lost 2 bases, with 9 bases spanning the gap. The CDR3 covers 13 residues.

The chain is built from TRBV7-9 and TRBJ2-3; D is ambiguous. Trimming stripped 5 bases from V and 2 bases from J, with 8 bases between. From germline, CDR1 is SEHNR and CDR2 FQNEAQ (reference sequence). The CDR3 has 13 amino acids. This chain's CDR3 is CASSPDHTDTQYF. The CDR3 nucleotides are TGTGCCAGCAGCCCTGACCACACAGATACGCAGTATTTT.

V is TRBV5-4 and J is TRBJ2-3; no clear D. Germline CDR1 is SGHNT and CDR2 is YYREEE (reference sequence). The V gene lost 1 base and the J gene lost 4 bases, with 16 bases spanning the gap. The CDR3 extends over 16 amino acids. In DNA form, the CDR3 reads TGTGCCAGCAGCTTGAAAAAGCGCGGCGACGCAGATACGCAGTATTTT. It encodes CASSLKKRGDADTQYF.

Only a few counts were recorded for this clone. CDR3 bases: TGTGCCTGGAGTCGAAGTCTTCTTAGCAATCAGCCCCAGCATTTT. Amino acids: CAWSRSLLSNQPQHF. The V gene is TRBV30, the J gene TRBJ1-5, with D unclear. The ends were cut back, 2 bases at V and 0 bases at J, with 11 bases in the middle. This CDR3 spans 15 amino acids. Germline-derived CDR1 and CDR2 are GTSNPN and SVGIG (reference sequence). Complete variable domain (other parts from reference TRBV30 and TRBJ1-5): SQTIHQWPATLVQPVGSPLSLECTVEGTSNPNLYWYRQAAGRGLQLLFYSVGIGQISSEVPQNLSASRPQDRQFILSSKKLLLSDSGFYLCAWSRSLLSNQPQHFGDGTRLSIL.

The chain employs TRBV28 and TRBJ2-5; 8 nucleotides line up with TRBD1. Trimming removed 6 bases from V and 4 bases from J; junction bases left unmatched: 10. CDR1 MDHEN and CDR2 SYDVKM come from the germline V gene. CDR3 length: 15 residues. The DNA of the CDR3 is TGTGCCAGCAGCTTCCAGGGGGCGGGTGGAGAGACCCAGTACTTC. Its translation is CASSFQGAGGETQYF.

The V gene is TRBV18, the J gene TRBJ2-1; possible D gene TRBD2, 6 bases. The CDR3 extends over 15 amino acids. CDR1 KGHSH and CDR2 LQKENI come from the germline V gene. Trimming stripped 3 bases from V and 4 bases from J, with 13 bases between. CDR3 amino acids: CASSPMIAEYNEQFF. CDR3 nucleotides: TGTGCCAGCTCACCGATGATAGCGGAATACAATGAGCAGTTCTTC.

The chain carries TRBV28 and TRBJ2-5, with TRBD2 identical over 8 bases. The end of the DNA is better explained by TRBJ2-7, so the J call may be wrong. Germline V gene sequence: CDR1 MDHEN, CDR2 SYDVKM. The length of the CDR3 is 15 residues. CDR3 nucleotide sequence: TGTGCCAGCCGGAACCTGGGACTAGAGAACTACGAGCAGTACTTC. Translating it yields CASRNLGLENYEQYF.

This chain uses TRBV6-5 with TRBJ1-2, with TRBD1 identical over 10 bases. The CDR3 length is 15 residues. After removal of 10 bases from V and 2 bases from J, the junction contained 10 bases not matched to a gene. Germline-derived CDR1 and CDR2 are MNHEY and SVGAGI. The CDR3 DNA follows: TGTGCCACCACAAGACAGGGGGCCGGGAACTATGGCTACACCTTC. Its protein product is CATTRQGAGNYGYTF.